The entry below gives a single TCR beta chain sequence along with its context. Its antigen is still unknown. Germline lookup yields CDR1 SGDLS and CDR2 YYNGEE. The CDR3 is 16 amino acids. V shed 3 bases, J shed 2 bases, and the junction held 8 bases outside the gene matches. The data stem from a study of T cell responses to AZD1222 COVID-19 vaccine. Study information: Second-dose recipients at about 4 or about 12 weeks were treated as one pooled group. The study, taken as a whole, reports: Rises in breadth and depth of Spike-specific TCRs came after two AZD1222 doses. Every sample of the repertoires postdated the peak T cell response. Most donors were white British, females outnumbered males, and clonal diversity was possibly underestimated.

The repertoire was sequenced with immunoSEQ multiplex PCR; TCRdb's copy has only in-frame clones and lacks some. Here the sample spans about 110,000 clones, 80% to 85% being singletons. The rearrangement joins TRBV9 to TRBJ1-1, with 9 positions matching TRBD1. This clonotype was sampled from an adult in good health. This specimen consisted of peripheral blood, obtained on day 0 of AZD1222 vaccination. The CDR3 is CASSALGQGGNTEAFF. The CDR3 DNA is TGTGCCAGCAGCGCGTTGGGACAGGGAGGTAACACTGAAGCTTTCTTT.